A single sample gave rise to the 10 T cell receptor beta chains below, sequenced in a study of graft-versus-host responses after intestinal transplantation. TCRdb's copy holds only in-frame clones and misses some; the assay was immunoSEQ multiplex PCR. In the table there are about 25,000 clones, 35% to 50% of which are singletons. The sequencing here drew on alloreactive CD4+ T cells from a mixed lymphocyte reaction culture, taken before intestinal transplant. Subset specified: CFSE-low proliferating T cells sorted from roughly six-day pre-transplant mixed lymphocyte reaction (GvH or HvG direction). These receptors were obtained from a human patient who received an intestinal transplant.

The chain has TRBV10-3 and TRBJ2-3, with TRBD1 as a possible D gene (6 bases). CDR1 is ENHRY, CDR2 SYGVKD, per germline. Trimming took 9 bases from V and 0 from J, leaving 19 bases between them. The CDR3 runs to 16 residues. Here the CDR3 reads CAISLTGTRSTDTQYF. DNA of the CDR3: TGTGCCATTTCTTTGACAGGTACGCGTAGCACAGATACGCAGTATTTT.

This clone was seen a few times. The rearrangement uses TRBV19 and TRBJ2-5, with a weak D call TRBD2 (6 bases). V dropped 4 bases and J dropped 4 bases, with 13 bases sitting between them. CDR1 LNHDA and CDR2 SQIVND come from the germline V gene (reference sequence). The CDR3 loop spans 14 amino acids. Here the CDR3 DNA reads TGTGCCAGTAGTACATCGACTAGTATAGAGACCCAGTACTTC. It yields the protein CASSTSTSIETQYF. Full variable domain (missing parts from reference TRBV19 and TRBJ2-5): DGGITQSPKYLFRKEGQNVTLSCEQNLNHDAMYWYRQDPGQGLRLIYYSQIVNDFQKGDIAEGYSVSREKKESFPLTVTSAQKNPTAFYLCASSTSTSIETQYFGPGTRLLVL.

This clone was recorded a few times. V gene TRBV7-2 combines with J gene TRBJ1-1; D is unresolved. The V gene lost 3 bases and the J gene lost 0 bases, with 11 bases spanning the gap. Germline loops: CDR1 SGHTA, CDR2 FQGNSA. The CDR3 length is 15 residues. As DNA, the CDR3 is TGTGCCAGCAGCTTCGCTAATACAGTGAACACTGAAGCTTTCTTT. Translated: CASSFANTVNTEAFF.

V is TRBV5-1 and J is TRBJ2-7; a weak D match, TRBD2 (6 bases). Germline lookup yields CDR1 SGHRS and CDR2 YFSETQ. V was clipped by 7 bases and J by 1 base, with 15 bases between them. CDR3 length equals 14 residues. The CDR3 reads CASSLRLASYEQYF. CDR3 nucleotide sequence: TGCGCCAGCTCTTTGCGGCTAGCGTCCTACGAGCAGTACTTC.

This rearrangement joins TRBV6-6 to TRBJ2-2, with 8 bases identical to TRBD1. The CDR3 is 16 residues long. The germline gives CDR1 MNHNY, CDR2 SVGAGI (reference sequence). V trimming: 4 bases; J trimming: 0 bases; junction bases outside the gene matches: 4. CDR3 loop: CASSSSGGANTGELFF. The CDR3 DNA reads TGTGCCAGCAGTTCCTCAGGGGGCGCGAACACCGGGGAGCTGTTTTTT.

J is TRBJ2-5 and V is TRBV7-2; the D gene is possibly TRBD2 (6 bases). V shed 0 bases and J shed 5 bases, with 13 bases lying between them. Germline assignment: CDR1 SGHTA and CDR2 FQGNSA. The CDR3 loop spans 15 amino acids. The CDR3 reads CASSLAPLAWETQYF. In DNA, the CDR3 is TGTGCCAGCAGCTTAGCCCCCCTAGCGTGGGAGACCCAGTACTTC.

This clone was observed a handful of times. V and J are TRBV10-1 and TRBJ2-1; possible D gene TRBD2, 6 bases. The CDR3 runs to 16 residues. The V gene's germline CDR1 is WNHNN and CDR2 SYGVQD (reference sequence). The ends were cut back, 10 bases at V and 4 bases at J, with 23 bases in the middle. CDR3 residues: CATPSGGGILYNEQFF. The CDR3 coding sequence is TGCGCCACCCCGTCAGGAGGAGGGATCCTATACAATGAGCAGTTCTTC.

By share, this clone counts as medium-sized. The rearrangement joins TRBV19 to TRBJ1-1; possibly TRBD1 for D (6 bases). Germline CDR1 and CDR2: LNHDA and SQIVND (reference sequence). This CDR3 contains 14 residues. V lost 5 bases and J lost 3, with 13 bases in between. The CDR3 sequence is CASSHQGSYTEAFF. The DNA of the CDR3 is TGTGCCAGTAGTCACCAGGGGTCATACACTGAAGCTTTCTTT.

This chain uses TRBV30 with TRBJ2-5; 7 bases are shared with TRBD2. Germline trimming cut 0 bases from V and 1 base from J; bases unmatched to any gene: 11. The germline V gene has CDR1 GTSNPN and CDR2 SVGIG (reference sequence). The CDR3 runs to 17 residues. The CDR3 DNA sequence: TGTGCCTGGAGTGTTACGTTGGTGCGGACTAGCCAAGAGACCCAGTACTTC. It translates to CAWSVTLVRTSQETQYF.

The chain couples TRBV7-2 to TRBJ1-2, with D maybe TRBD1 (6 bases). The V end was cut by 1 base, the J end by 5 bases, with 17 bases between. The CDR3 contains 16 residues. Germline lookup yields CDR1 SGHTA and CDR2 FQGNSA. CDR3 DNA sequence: TGTGCCAGCAGCTTAGAGGGGATAGACAGGCCTTATGGCTACACCTTC. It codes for CASSLEGIDRPYGYTF.